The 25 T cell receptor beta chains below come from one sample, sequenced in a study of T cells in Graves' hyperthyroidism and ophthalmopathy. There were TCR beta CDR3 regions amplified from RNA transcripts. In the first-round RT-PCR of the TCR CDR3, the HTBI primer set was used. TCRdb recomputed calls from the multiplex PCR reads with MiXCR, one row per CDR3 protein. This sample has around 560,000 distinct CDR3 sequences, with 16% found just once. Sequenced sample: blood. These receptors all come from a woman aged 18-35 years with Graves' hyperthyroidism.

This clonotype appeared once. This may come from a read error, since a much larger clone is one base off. The CDR3 DNA reads TGTGCCAGCAGCCAAGGGACTAGGGTTGATCAGTTCTTC. This encodes CASSQGTRVDQFF. The rearrangement joins TRBV3-1 to TRBJ2-1; TRBD2 matches 7 bases. The trim removed 1 base at V and 13 bases at J, leaving 7 bases unmatched. From germline, CDR1 is LGHDT and CDR2 YNNKEL (reference sequence). The CDR3 spans 13 residues.

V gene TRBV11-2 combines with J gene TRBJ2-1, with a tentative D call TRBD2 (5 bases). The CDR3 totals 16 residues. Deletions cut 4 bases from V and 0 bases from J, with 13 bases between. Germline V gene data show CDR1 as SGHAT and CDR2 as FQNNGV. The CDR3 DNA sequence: TGTGCCAGCAGCTCGACGGACTCCTACTCCTACAATGAGCAGTTCTTC. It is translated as CASSSTDSYSYNEQFF.

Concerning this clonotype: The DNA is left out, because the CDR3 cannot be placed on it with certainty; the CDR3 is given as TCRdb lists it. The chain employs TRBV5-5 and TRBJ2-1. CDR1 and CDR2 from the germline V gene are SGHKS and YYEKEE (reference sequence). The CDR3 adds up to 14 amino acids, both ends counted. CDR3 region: CASILGHSYNEQFF.

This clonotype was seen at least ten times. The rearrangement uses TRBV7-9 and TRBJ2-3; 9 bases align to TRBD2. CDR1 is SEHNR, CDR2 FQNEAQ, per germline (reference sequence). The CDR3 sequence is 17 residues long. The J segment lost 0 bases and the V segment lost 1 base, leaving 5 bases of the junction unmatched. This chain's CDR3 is CASSLGLAAYSTDTQYF. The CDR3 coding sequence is TGTGCCAGCAGCTTAGGACTAGCGGCCTACAGCACAGATACGCAGTATTTT.

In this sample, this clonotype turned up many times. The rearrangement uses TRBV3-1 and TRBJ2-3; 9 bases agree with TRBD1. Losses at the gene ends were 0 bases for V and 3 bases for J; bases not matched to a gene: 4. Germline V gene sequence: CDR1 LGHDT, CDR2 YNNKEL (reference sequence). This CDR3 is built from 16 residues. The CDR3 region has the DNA TGTGCCAGCAGCCAAGATGGGGACAGGGATACAGATACGCAGTATTTT. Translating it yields CASSQDGDRDTDTQYF.

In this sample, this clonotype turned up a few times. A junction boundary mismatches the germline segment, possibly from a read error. The CDR3 loop reads CASSYGRGSGVRIF. The CDR3 nucleotides are TGTGCCAGCAGTTACGGTCGGGGATCTGGAGTCCGAATCTTT. V gene TRBV6-5 combines with J gene TRBJ1-1; D is undetermined. The germline gives CDR1 MNHEY, CDR2 SVGAGI. This CDR3 has 14 residues.

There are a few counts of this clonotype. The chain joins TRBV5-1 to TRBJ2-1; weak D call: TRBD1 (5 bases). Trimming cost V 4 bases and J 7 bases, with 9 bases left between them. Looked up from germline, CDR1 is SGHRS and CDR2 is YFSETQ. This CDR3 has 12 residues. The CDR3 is CASSLRENEQFF. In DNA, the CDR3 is TGCGCCAGCAGCCTCAGGGAAAATGAGCAGTTCTTC.

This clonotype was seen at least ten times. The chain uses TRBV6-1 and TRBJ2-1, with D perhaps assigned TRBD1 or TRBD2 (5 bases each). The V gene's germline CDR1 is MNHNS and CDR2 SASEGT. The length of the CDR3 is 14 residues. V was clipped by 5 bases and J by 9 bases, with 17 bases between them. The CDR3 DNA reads TGTGCCAGCAGTCCAGGGACCCCAGCGAGTGAGCAGTTCTTC. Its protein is CASSPGTPASEQFF.

For the CDR3, the DNA is TGCGCCAGCAGCTTGAATCTTCGGGAGCTGTTTTTT. Translating it yields CASSLNLRELFF. This sequence joins TRBV5-1 and TRBJ2-2; D remains ambiguous. This CDR3 is built from 12 residues. CDR1 is SGHRS, CDR2 YFSETQ, per germline. The V end lost 1 base, the J end lost 9 bases, and 7 bases lay between the germline ends.

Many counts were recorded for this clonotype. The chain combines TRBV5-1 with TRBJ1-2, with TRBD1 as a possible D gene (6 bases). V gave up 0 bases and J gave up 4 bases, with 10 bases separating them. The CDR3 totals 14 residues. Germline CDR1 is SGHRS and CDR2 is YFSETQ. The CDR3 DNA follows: TGCGCCAGCAGCTTGGCAGGGGCTGGCTATGGCTACACCTTC. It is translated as CASSLAGAGYGYTF.

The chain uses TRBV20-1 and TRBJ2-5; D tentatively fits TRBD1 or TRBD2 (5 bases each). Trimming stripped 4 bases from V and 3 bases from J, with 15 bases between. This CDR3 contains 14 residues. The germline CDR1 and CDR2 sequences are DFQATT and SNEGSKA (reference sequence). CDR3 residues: CSATDGAQEETQYF. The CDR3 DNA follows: TGCAGTGCTACGGACGGGGCGCAGGAAGAGACCCAGTACTTC.

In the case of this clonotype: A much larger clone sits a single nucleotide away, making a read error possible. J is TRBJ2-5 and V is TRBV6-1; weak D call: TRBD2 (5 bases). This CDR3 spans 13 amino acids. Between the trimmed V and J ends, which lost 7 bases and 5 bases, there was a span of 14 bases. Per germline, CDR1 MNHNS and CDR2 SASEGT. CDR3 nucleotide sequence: TGTGCCAGCAATGGACGGGAAGCTGAGACCCAGTACTTC. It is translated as CASNGREAETQYF.

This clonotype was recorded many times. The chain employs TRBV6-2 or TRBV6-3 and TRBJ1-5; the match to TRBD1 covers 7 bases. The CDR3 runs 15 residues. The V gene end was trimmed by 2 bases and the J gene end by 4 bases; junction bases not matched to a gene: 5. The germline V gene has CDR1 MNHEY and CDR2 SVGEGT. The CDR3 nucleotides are TGTGCCAGCAGTTACCCGGACAGGAAAAATCAGCCCCAGCATTTT. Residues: CASSYPDRKNQPQHF.

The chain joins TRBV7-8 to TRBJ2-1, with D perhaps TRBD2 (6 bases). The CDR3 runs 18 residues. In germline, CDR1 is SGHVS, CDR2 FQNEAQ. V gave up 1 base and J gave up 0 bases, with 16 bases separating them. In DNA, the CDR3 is TGTGCCAGCAGCTTAGTTGGACTACACCTAACCTCCTACAATGAGCAGTTCTTC. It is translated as CASSLVGLHLTSYNEQFF.

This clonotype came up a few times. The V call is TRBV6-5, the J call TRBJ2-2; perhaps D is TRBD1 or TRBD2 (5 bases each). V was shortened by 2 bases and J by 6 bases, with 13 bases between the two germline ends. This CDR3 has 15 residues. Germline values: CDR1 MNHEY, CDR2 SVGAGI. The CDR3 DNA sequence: TGTGCCAGCAGTTACGACCGGGACCTTGCCGGGGAGCTGTTTTTT. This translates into CASSYDRDLAGELFF.

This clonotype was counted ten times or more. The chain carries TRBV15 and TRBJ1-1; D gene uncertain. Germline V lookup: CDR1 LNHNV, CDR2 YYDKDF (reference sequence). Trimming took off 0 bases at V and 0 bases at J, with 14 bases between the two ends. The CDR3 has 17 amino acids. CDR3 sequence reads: CATSRDLGWHLNTEAFF. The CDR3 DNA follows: TGTGCCACCAGCAGAGATCTGGGTTGGCATTTGAACACTGAAGCTTTCTTT.

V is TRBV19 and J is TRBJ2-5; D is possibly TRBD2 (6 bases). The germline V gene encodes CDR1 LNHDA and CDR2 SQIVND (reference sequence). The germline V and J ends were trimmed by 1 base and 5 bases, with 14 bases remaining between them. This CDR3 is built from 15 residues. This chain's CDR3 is CASSIVSGVRETQYF. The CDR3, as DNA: TGTGCCAGTAGTATAGTATCGGGAGTGCGGGAGACCCAGTACTTC.

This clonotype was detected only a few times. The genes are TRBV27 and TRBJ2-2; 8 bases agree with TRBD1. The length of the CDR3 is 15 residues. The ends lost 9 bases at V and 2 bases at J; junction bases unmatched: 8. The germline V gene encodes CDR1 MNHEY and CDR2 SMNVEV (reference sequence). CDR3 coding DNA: TGTGCCAGGACTCAGGGGGCGACAAACACCGGGGAGCTGTTTTTT. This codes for CARTQGATNTGELFF.

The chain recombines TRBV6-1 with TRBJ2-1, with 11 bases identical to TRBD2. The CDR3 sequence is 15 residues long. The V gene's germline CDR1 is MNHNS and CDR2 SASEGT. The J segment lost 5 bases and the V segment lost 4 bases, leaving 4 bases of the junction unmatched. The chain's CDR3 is CASSGLAGTNNEQFF. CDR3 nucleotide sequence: TGTGCCAGCAGTGGACTAGCGGGGACCAACAATGAGCAGTTCTTC.

The CDR3 region is CASSLWSTTDTQYF. The CDR3 coding sequence is TGTGCCAGCAGCTTATGGAGCACCACAGATACGCAGTATTTT. This chain uses TRBV7-2 with TRBJ2-3; D uncertain. The CDR3 covers 14 residues. CDR1 is SGHTA, CDR2 FQGNSA, per germline. Trimming took off 2 bases at V and 2 bases at J, with 8 bases between the two ends.

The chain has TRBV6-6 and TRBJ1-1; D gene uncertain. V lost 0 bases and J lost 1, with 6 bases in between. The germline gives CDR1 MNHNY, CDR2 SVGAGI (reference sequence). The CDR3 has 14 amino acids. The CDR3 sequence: CASSYSVTNTEAFF. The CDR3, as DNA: TGTGCCAGCAGTTACTCTGTGACGAACACTGAAGCTTTCTTT.

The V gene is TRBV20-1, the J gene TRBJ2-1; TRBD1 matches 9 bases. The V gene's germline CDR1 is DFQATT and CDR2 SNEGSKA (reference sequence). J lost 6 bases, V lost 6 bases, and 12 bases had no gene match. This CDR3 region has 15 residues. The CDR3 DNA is TGCAGTGCGCCGCGCCGGGACAGGGTAGGCAATGAGCAGTTCTTC. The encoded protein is CSAPRRDRVGNEQFF.

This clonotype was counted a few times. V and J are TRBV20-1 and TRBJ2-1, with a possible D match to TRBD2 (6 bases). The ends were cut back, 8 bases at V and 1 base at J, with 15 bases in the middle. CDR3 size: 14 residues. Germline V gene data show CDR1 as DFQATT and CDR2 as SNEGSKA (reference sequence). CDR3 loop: CSFEPGGSYNEQFF. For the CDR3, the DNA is TGCAGTTTTGAACCCGGGGGTTCCTACAATGAGCAGTTCTTC.

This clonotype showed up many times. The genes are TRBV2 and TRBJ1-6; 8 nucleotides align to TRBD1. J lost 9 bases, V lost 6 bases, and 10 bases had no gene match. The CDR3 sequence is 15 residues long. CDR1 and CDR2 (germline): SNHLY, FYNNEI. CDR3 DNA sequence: TGTGCCAGCAGACGGACAGGGTCGGTTGGTTCACCCCTCCACTTT. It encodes CASRRTGSVGSPLHF.

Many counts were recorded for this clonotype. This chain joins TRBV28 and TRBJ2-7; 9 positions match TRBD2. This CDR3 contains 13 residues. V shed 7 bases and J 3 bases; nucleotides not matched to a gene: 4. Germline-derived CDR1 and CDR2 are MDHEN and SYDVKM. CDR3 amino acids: CASTSGKGYEQYF. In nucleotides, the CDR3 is TGTGCCAGCACTAGCGGGAAGGGCTACGAGCAGTACTTC. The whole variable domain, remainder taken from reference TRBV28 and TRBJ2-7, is DVKVTQSSRYLVKRTGEKVFLECVQDMDHENMFWYRQDPGLGLRLIYFSYDVKMKEKGDIPEGYSVSREKKERFSLILESASTNQTSMYLCASTSGKGYEQYFGPGTRLTVT.